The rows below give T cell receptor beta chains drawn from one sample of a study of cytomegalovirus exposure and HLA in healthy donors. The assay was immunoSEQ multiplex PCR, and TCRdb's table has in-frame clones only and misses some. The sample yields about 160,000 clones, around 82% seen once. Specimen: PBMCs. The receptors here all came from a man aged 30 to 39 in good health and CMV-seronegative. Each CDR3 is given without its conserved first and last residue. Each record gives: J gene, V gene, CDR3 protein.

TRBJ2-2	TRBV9	ASSVGTETEYTGELF
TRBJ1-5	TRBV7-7	GNGVGNQPQH
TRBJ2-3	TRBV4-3	ASSHALGQGTQY
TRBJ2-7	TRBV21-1	ASSKVQDRAGEQY
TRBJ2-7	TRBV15	ATSRVWRGEASYEQY
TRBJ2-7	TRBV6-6	ASSMGPREQY
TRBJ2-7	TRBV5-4	ASSIGTAYEQY
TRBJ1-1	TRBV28	ASSSPPSGYAF
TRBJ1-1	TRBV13	ASSLRGGDMTEAF
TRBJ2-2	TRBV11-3	ASSLLAGTTGELF
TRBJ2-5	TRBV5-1	ASSLGQGAQETQY
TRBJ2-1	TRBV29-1	SVEVRRQKFEFYNEQF
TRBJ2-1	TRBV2	ASSATSGAPNEQF
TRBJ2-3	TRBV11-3	ASSTGQGAGDTQY
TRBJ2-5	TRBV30	AWSRNSQETQY
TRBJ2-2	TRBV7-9	ASSLGGVRTSGNTGELF
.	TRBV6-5	ASSYSLQGRSYEQY
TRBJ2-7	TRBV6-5	ASSSSGLAESYEQY
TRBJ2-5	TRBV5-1	ASSSSGETQY
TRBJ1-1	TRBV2	ASSDQYRDTEAF
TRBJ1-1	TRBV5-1	ASSSGLLDTEAF
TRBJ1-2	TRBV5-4	ASSLGRDSNGYT
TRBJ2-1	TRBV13	ASSSGTSGPAPYNEQF
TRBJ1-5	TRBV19	ASSPRREHQPQH
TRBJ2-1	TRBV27	ASSFSRDEQF
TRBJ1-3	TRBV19	ASSLTGNSGNTIY
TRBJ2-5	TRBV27	ASSRGATGETQY
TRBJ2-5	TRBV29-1	SVESGLAGGETQY
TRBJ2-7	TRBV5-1	ASSLVIGQAGGEQY
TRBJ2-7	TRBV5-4	ASSFGTGVYEQY
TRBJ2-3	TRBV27	ASSIQGRDTQY
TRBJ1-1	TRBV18	ASSSGANTEAF
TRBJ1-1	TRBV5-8	ASSSWGGDTEAF
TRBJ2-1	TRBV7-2	ASSLTSGVYNEQF
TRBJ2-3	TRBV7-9	ASSAGTSGGPGDTQY
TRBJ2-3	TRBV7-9	ASSLAGRITQY
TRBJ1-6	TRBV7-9	ASSRLEARSLH
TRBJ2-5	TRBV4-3	ASSPRVGTAETQY
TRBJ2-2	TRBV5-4	ASRLGPTNTGELF
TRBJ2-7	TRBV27	ASSLSTGGYEQY
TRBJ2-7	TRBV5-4	ASSRPGTVYEQY
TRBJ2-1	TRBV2	ASRRLAGRDEQF
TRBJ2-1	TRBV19	ASSTGLAGGADNEQF
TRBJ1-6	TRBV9	ASSENGGAINSPLH
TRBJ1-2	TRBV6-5	ASSELRGANGYT
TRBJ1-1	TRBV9	ASSREPGHGTEAF